This T cell receptor (beta chain) is drawn from a study of monozygotic twins with inflammatory bowel disease. Each sample had eight separate cDNA synthesis reactions. Addition of UMIs with a 6-nucleotide sample barcode was achieved by template switching. With the 5' RACE reads reprocessed, TCRdb shows one record per CDR3 protein and no DNA. The sample has 350,000 to 550,000 distinct CDR3 sequences, and its top ten clones hold about 2.4%. The TCR was taken from a human donor with ulcerative colitis or Crohn's disease, or a healthy co-twin of an affected twin (not recorded which). Sequencing used blood.

The CDR3 spells CASSPRWALNTEAFF. The chain joins TRBV7-2 to TRBJ1-1. The CDR3 runs to 15 residues. Germline V lookup: CDR1 SGHTA, CDR2 FQGNSA.